What follows are 19 T cell receptor beta chains derived from one specimen sequenced in a study of T-cell memory formation after mild COVID-19. TCRdb called the 5' RACE reads again in MiXCR, with one record for every CDR3 protein. The top ten hold 31% of the sample, which has tens of thousands of distinct CDR3 sequences, 16% seen once. Material for sequencing was PBMCs or a T cell subset sorted from them (not recorded which). The receptor source for this set is an adult woman who had mild COVID-19 (a few samples of this study predate the infection). Cell type and time point are not known.

This clonotype was counted at least ten times. This sequence joins TRBV7-8 and TRBJ2-5; no clear D gene. The CDR3 extends over 14 amino acids. CDR1 and CDR2 (germline): SGHVS, FQNEAQ. With 5 bases removed from V and 2 bases from J, the gap between germline ends came to 12 bases. The CDR3: CASSPTPKQETQYF. CDR3 DNA sequence: TGTGCCAGCAGCCCCACTCCAAAACAAGAGACCCAGTACTTC.

This clonotype turned up a few times. This chain uses TRBV19 with TRBJ2-3; no clear D gene. The V and J ends lost 9 bases and 1 base respectively, with 11 bases between them. Germline V CDR1 and CDR2: LNHDA, SQIVND (reference sequence). This CDR3 contains 13 residues. This CDR3 reads CASRTVGTDTQYF. CDR3 nucleotide sequence: TGTGCCAGCAGGACCGTGGGCACAGATACGCAGTATTTT. Full variable domain (missing parts from reference TRBV19 and TRBJ2-3): DGGITQSPKYLFRKEGQNVTLSCEQNLNHDAMYWYRQDPGQGLRLIYYSQIVNDFQKGDIAEGYSVSREKKESFPLTVTSAQKNPTAFYLCASRTVGTDTQYFGPGTRLTVL.

The chain links TRBV30 to TRBJ2-1; no definite D call. Germline CDR1 and CDR2: GTSNPN and SVGIG (reference sequence). V dropped 5 bases and J dropped 4 bases, with 12 bases sitting between them. CDR3 length: 13 amino acids. The CDR3 DNA sequence: TGTGCCTGGGGGCTGGCTCAGTACAATGAGCAGTTCTTC. It codes for CAWGLAQYNEQFF.

This clonotype was picked up a small number of times. The chain links TRBV9 to TRBJ2-1; possible D gene TRBD2, 5 bases. The CDR3 runs 15 residues. Trimming stripped 1 base from V and 8 bases from J, with 16 bases between. Germline loops: CDR1 SGDLS, CDR2 YYNGEE. The CDR3 protein is CASSVTGLATDEQFF. For the CDR3, the DNA is TGTGCCAGCAGCGTAACTGGCCTAGCCACAGATGAGCAGTTCTTC.

This clonotype was observed a handful of times. The CDR3 bases are TGCGCCAGCAGCCGATCCCGTGACAGGGTTGACACCGGGGAGCTGTTTTTT. This codes for CASSRSRDRVDTGELFF. The chain links TRBV4-1 to TRBJ2-2; 7 bases fit TRBD1. This CDR3 has 17 amino acids. Per germline, CDR1 MGHRA and CDR2 YSYEKL. V trimming: 4 bases; J trimming: 3 bases; junction bases outside the gene matches: 11.

The chain couples TRBV7-9 to TRBJ1-1, with a tentative D call TRBD1 (5 bases). Trimming removed 5 bases at V and 6 bases at J, with 22 bases between. CDR1 and CDR2 (germline): SEHNR, FQNEAQ (reference sequence). The CDR3 length is 16 residues. CDR3 residues: CASSIPLGDRRAEAFF. In DNA form, the CDR3 reads TGTGCCAGCAGCATACCGCTCGGGGACCGTAGGGCTGAAGCTTTCTTT.

This clonotype turned up a few times. The V gene is TRBV7-8, the J gene TRBJ2-3; D is unresolved. V lost 2 bases and J lost 1, with 10 bases in between. CDR1 and CDR2 from the germline V gene are SGHVS and FQNEAQ. This CDR3 region has 15 residues. The CDR3 loop reads CASSLFRTGTDTQYF. The CDR3 coding sequence is TGTGCCAGCAGCTTATTTCGGACCGGCACAGATACGCAGTATTTT.

The chain joins TRBV7-9 to TRBJ2-5; 10 bases fit TRBD2. Germline V CDR1 and CDR2: SEHNR, FQNEAQ (reference sequence). The CDR3 consists of 14 residues. With 5 bases clipped from V and 7 bases from J, the junction kept 7 bases outside the gene matches. The CDR3 DNA follows: TGTGCCAGCAGCCTATCTAGCGGGGGAGCGACCCAGTACTTC. Encoded protein: CASSLSSGGATQYF.

This clonotype was picked up one time. The V call is TRBV4-3, the J call TRBJ2-5; a weak D match, TRBD2 (6 bases). The V gene's germline CDR1 is LGHNA and CDR2 YSLEER. V lost 1 base and J lost 3, with 12 bases in between. This CDR3 is built from 15 residues. The CDR3 spells CASSQGPGEEETQYF. The CDR3 DNA follows: TGCGCCAGCAGCCAAGGACCTGGGGAGGAAGAGACCCAGTACTTC.

This clonotype came up a few times. This chain uses TRBV6-2 or TRBV6-3 with TRBJ2-2, with 11 bases fitting TRBD2. V lost 2 bases, J lost 5 bases, and 7 bases stayed unmatched. Germline values: CDR1 MNHEY, CDR2 SVGEGT. The CDR3 totals 17 residues. CDR3 DNA: TGTGCCAGCAGTTACGGGCTAGCGGGAGGACGTACCGGGGAGCTGTTTTTT. Translating gives CASSYGLAGGRTGELFF.

This clonotype was seen a few times. This rearrangement joins TRBV5-8 to TRBJ2-7, with D perhaps matching TRBD1 (6 bases). Between the trimmed V and J ends, which lost 7 bases and 2 bases, there was a span of 16 bases. The CDR3 is 14 residues long. Per the germline V gene, CDR1 is SGHTS and CDR2 is YDEGEE. DNA for the CDR3: TGTGCCAGCCGCTCGGCAGGGGCGACCTACGAGCAGTACTTC. It specifies CASRSAGATYEQYF.

This chain uses TRBV27 with TRBJ2-2; D unresolved. Germline V CDR1 and CDR2: MNHEY, SMNVEV (reference sequence). There are 12 residues in the CDR3. Trimming cost V 3 bases and J 6 bases, with 5 bases left between them. CDR3 nucleotides: TGTGCCAGCAGTTTTTTCCCCGGGGAGCTGTTTTTT. Its translation: CASSFFPGELFF.

This rearrangement joins TRBV6-2 or TRBV6-3 to TRBJ1-6; D ambiguous. Trimming took off 0 bases at V and 5 bases at J, with 8 bases between the two ends. The CDR3 sequence is 15 residues long. In germline, CDR1 is MNHEY, CDR2 SVGEGT. The CDR3 bases are TGTGCCAGCAGTTACTCGAACGGGGATAATTCACCCCTCCACTTT. This sequence encodes CASSYSNGDNSPLHF.

This rearrangement joins TRBV13 to TRBJ2-1, with a weak D call TRBD2 (6 bases). V was shortened by 5 bases and J by 6 bases, with 14 bases between the two germline ends. This CDR3 spans 14 amino acids. Germline CDR1 PRHDT, CDR2 FYEKMQ (reference sequence). The CDR3 region is CASSGGDVPNEQFF. The CDR3 coding sequence is TGTGCCAGCAGCGGAGGGGATGTGCCCAATGAGCAGTTCTTC. Based on the CDR3 plus reference TRBV13 and TRBJ2-1, the full variable domain is AAGVIQSPRHLIKEKRETATLKCYPIPRHDTVYWYQQGPGQDPQFLISFYEKMQSDKGSIPDRFSAQQFSDYHSELNMSSLELGDSALYFCASSGGDVPNEQFFGPGTRLTVL.

This clonotype was recorded a few times. V gene TRBV12-3 or TRBV12-4 combines with J gene TRBJ1-2; 9 bases fit TRBD1. V lost 4 bases, J lost 8 bases, and 11 bases stayed unmatched. The CDR3 totals 15 residues. Written as DNA, the CDR3 is TGTGCCAGCAGTTCGACTCCAAGGACAGGGGAAGGCTACACCTTC. Translated: CASSSTPRTGEGYTF.

J is TRBJ2-1 and V is TRBV29-1; possibly TRBD1 or TRBD2 for D (6 bases each). V lost 6 bases to trimming and J lost 3 bases, with 18 bases between them. This CDR3 is 15 amino acids long. Germline V gene sequence: CDR1 SQVTM, CDR2 ANQGSEA. The CDR3, as DNA: TGCAGCGTCCACCTCCCGGGGGCAGGCTACAATGAGCAGTTCTTC. The encoded protein is CSVHLPGAGYNEQFF.

This clonotype was counted a few times. The rearrangement joins TRBV3-1 to TRBJ2-6; D not resolved. In germline, CDR1 is LGHDT, CDR2 YNNKEL (reference sequence). V was trimmed by 6 bases and J by 2 bases, leaving 17 bases between them. CDR3 length: 17 residues. CDR3 nucleotides: TGTGCCAGCAGTCCCGCTTGGGAACCTACTGGGGCCAACGTCCTGACTTTC. Its translation: CASSPAWEPTGANVLTF. The whole variable domain, remainder taken from reference TRBV3-1 and TRBJ2-6, is DTAVSQTPKYLVTQMGNDKSIKCEQNLGHDTMYWYKQDSKKFLKIMFSYNNKELIINETVPNRFSPKSPDKAHLNLHINSLELGDSAVYFCASSPAWEPTGANVLTFGAGSRLTVL.

The rearrangement joins TRBV13 to TRBJ2-4, with 9 nucleotides matching TRBD1. There are 16 residues in the CDR3. The V and J ends lost 5 bases and 3 bases, in that order; junction bases with no gene match: 8. Germline-derived CDR1 and CDR2 are PRHDT and FYEKMQ (reference sequence). DNA for the CDR3: TGTGCCAGCAGCCCGGGGACAGGGCTGGGCAAAAACATTCAGTACTTC. Translating gives CASSPGTGLGKNIQYF.

At least ten counts were recorded for this clonotype. This chain uses TRBV4-3 with TRBJ2-7; 11 bases agree with TRBD1. This CDR3 is built from 15 residues. Germline assignment: CDR1 LGHNA and CDR2 YSLEER. Trimming at V came to 4 bases and at J to 1 base, leaving 3 bases not matched to a gene. This CDR3 reads CASSPGTGGSYEQYF. The DNA of the CDR3 is TGCGCCAGCAGCCCTGGGACAGGGGGTTCCTACGAGCAGTACTTC.